The 7 T cell receptor beta chains presented below share a single source sample, sequenced in a study of blood T cells in healthy people across ages. A sample-barcoded 5' primer and a J-beta primer mix were used in a second PCR of about 7 to 12 cycles. TCRdb itself ran the 5' RACE reads through MiXCR, one entry per CDR3 protein. Of 1.2 million to 1.5 million distinct CDR3 sequences listed, 35% to 45% are singletons. What was sequenced was blood. These receptors originate from a woman aged 18-30 years in good health.

A note on this clonotype: This clone may be a read error of a much larger clone one base away. This sequence joins TRBV7-3 and TRBJ2-3, with 13 nucleotides matching TRBD2. The CDR3 loop spans 16 amino acids. Trimming cost V 5 bases and J 2 bases; bases outside gene matches: 4. Germline CDR1 and CDR2: SGHTA and FQGTGA. CDR3 amino acids: CASSDGLAGDTDTQYF. The CDR3 nucleotides read TGTGCCAGCAGCGACGGACTAGCGGGGGACACAGATACGCAGTATTTT.

This clonotype was counted a few times. The rearrangement links TRBV6-2 or TRBV6-3 to TRBJ2-7; D remains ambiguous. Trimming shortened V by 7 bases and J by 1 base, and 11 bases separated the two germline ends. CDR1 and CDR2 from the germline V gene are MNHEY and SVGEGT. The CDR3 loop spans 13 amino acids. CDR3 in DNA: TGTGCCAGCATAGGAACAGTTTCCTACGAGCAGTACTTC. Translation: CASIGTVSYEQYF.

The chain carries TRBV6-1 and TRBJ2-7; TRBD2 matches at 10 bases. The CDR3 runs 19 residues. Germline V gene sequence: CDR1 MNHNS, CDR2 SASEGT. The V and J ends lost 3 bases and 6 bases, in that order; junction bases with no gene match: 20. CDR3: CASSDLSLAGLFSTVEQYF. The CDR3 nucleotides are TGTGCCAGCAGTGACCTGTCACTAGCGGGGCTATTTTCTACGGTCGAGCAGTACTTC.

V usage is TRBV29-1 and J usage is TRBJ2-1; 7 nucleotides line up with TRBD1. After removal of 1 base from V and 5 bases from J, the junction contained 8 bases not matched to a gene. The CDR3 consists of 15 residues. CDR1 and CDR2 from the germline V gene are SQVTM and ANQGSEA. CDR3 bases: TGCAGCGTTGAAGGAGGGGACAGAGAGCACAATGAGCAGTTCTTC. Translating gives CSVEGGDREHNEQFF.

The chain uses TRBV29-1 and TRBJ2-6; D gene ambiguous. V lost 5 bases and J 0 bases, leaving 5 bases between the germline ends. CDR3 length: 13 amino acids. Germline V gives CDR1 SQVTM, CDR2 ANQGSEA. The CDR3 DNA reads TGCAGCGTTCTAATCTCTGGGGCCAACGTCCTGACTTTC. Translating gives CSVLISGANVLTF.

This clonotype showed up just a few times. The chain combines TRBV6-6 with TRBJ2-7; 7 bases match TRBD2. Germline-derived CDR1 and CDR2 are MNHNY and SVGAGI (reference sequence). The CDR3 has 17 amino acids. With 0 bases clipped from V and 4 bases from J, the junction kept 12 bases outside the gene matches. The CDR3: CASSYSFMGEGFYEQYF. CDR3 nucleotides: TGTGCCAGCAGTTACTCGTTTATGGGGGAGGGTTTTTACGAGCAGTACTTC.

The CDR3 coding sequence is TGTGCCAGCAGCCAAGCAAAGCGGGAGATCCACGAGCAGTACTTC. Encoded protein: CASSQAKREIHEQYF. The genes are TRBV3-1 and TRBJ2-7; TRBD2 matches 8 bases. The CDR3 covers 15 residues. V lost 1 base, J lost 5 bases, and 7 bases stayed unmatched. Germline loops: CDR1 LGHDT, CDR2 YNNKEL (reference sequence).